This TCR beta chain was documented in a study of T cell clonality in common variable immunodeficiency (dated by TCRdb to the mid-2010s). This clone was detected a few times. Its antigen has not been determined. Sequencing ends 3 residues short of the CDR3 end; the germline J gene provides the rest. For sequencing input, CVID and control samples contributed equivalent amounts of genomic DNA. For every sample, a 60 bp segment covering the rearranged TCRbeta CDR3 region was amplified and then sequenced. The immunoSEQ assay, a bias-corrected multiplex PCR combined with high-throughput sequencing, was used to amplify TCRbeta. The paper's data handling went like this. Each unique nucleotide sequence was treated as a clone and annotated with V, D and J genes, copy number and frequency. Sequences were labeled productive if in frame, and non-productive if out of frame or containing stop codons. As previously described, Shannon's entropy was used to calculate clonality. The predicted amino acid sequences of productive clones were used to derive the mean CDR3 Kyte-Doolittle hydropathy. Hierarchical clustering of scaled V gene usage was performed with the R hclust function using Manhattan distance and complete linkage. Clone sharing by CDR3 amino acid sequence was assessed by resampling 12 repertoires per group over 100 rounds. Repertoires were searched for 70 published EBV-specific and 245 published CMV-specific TCRbeta sequences. A couple of CVID samples that yielded fewer than 10,000 sequences were excluded from the analysis, so roughly 42 CVID repertoires were retained. TCRdb retrieved this table from immuneACCESS and kept in-frame rearrangements only. Not all clones are present; in checked studies, unresolved V genes account for under half, and no reason is known for the remainder. Clone size and the V and J calls come from that table; the DNA yielded D and trimming. This sample shows roughly 34,000 clones, and none of them turns up only once. The ten largest clones take up around 6.9% of the sample.

The full study reports these points: Fewer TCRbeta clones were shared among CVID subjects than among healthy controls (p < 0.0001). Even though DNA input was the same, control samples had an average of about 80,000 unique sequences each, compared with roughly 34,000 in CVID samples. TCRbeta clonality was higher in CVID subjects than in healthy controls (t-test p = 0.018), and the increase was most characteristic of about a third of subjects. CVID TCRbeta sequences reportedly showed fewer deletions and N-nucleotide insertions and lacked highly modified clones with 13 or more V deletions. Patient heterogeneity within the CVID cohort put limits on correlating repertoire features with clinical complications. The authors noted that sequencing repertoires of T cell subpopulations would be needed to clarify what caused the increased clonality in CVID.

Its CDR3 holds 17 amino acids, cysteine through phenylalanine. The DNA covers only part of the CDR3, 42 bases in frame from base 1. V has 7 bases trimmed and J has 1 base trimmed; junction bases matching no gene number 8. CDR1 and CDR2 are read off the germline V gene as MNHEY and SVGEGT. Diagnosis of CVID followed standard criteria, namely serum IgG, IgA and/or IgM below the normal range together with specific antibody deficiency. There were around 46 subjects in the CVID group (approximately 15 female and around 29 male), ranging in age from about 9 to 64 years, with a mean age of about 40. Most of the CVID patients and most of the healthy controls were of Caucasian heritage. At the time of study participation, every CVID subject had been on replacement immunoglobulin therapy for at least one year. No CVID subject was ill or taking immunomodulatory or immunosuppressive medication when blood was collected. Heparinized peripheral whole blood samples of 5 to 8 ml were collected from each donor. Genomic DNA from adults with common variable immune deficiency (CVID) and from healthy adult controls was the source for sequencing TCRbeta CDR3 repertoires. Diluted blood was density-centrifuged over Hypaque 1077 or Ficoll-Paque to isolate peripheral blood mononuclear cells. Genomic DNA was obtained from unsorted mononuclear cells using either Qiagen column purification or a centrifugation-based method.

The V and J genes are TRBV6-2 or TRBV6-3 and TRBJ2-3, with TRBD2 identical over 13 junction bases. This clonotype originated in a human donor with common variable immunodeficiency. Sequencing used peripheral blood mononuclear cells. The CDR3 region: CASTPSGLAGRTDTQYF. Partial CDR3 DNA: TGTGCCAGCACCCCTTCGGGACTAGCGGGGCGCACAGATACG.